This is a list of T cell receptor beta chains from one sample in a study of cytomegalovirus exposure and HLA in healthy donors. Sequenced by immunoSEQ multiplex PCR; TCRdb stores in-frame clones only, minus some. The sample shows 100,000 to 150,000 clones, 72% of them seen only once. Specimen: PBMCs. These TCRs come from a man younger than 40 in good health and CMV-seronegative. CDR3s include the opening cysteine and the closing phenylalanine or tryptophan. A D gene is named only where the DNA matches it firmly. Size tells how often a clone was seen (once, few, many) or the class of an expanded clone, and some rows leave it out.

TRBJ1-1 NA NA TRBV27 TGTGCCAGCAGCGAGGGGTGGGGGGGGGACACTGAAGCTTCCTTT CASSEGWGGDTEASF
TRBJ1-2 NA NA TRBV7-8 TGTGCCAGCAGCGTGACGGAGTATGGCTACACCTTC CASSVTEYGYTF
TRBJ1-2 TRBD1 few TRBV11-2 TGTGCCAGCAGCTTAGCGGACAGGGGGTACGGCTACACCTTC CASSLADRGYGYTF
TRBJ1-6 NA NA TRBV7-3 TGTGCCAGCAGCTTAACTACGGATTCACCCCTCCACTTT CASSLTTDSPLHF
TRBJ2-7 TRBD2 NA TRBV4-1 TGCGCCAGCAGCCAAGATTTGGAGGGAGGGGAGCAGTACTTC CASSQDLEGGEQYF
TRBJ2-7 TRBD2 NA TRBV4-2 TGTGCCAGCAGCCAAGAAGTGCTAGCGGGGGGCTCCTACGAGCAGTACTTC CASSQEVLAGGSYEQYF
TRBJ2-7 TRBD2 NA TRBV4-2 TGTGCCAGCAGCCAAGGGGCTAGCGGGGAAGTCTACGAGCAGTACTTC CASSQGASGEVYEQYF
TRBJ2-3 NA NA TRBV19 TGTGCCAGTAGTCCGACAGGACTAGGGGCAAGCCCAGATACGCAGTATTTT CASSPTGLGASPDTQYF
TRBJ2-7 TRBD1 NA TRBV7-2 TGTGCCAGCAGCACAGGGGGTGAGCAGTACTTC CASSTGGEQYF
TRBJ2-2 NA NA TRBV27 TGTGCCAGCAGTTTACAAGGGGTTCTGGGGGAGCTGTTTTTT CASSLQGVLGELFF
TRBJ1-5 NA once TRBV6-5 TGTGCCAGCAGTTACTCGATGGAGGCCAATCAGCCCCAGCATTTT CASSYSMEANQPQHF
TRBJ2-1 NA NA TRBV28 TGTGCCAGCAGTTTAAATCCGGGACACAAAGGCTCCTACAATGAGCAGTTCTTC CASSLNPGHKGSYNEQFF
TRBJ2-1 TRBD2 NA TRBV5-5 TGTGCCAGCAGCTCTAGCGGGGGGGCATACAATGAGCAGTTCTTC CASSSSGGAYNEQFF
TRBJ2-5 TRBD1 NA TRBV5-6 TGTGCCAGCAGCTTGTTGGGACAGGGAATCCAAGAGACCCAGTACTTC CASSLLGQGIQETQYF
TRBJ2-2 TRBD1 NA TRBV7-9 TGTGCCAGCAGCCATCGACAGGGTAACACCGGGGAGCTGTTTTTT CASSHRQGNTGELFF
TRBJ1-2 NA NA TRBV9 TGTGCCAGCAGCGTAGGTGGTCAGATGAACTATGGCTACACCTTC CASSVGGQMNYGYTF
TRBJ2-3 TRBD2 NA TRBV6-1 TGTGCCAGCAGTGAAAGGGGAATGACTGGGGGGGCAGATACGCAGTATTTT CASSERGMTGGADTQYF
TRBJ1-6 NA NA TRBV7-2 TGTGCCAGCAGCTTAGCGCACGGGTTCCCCCTCCACTTT CASSLAHGFPLHF
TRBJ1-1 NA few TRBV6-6 TGTGCCAGCAGATATACACGGAACACTGAAGCTTTCTTT CASRYTRNTEAFF
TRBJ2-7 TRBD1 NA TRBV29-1 TGCAGCGTTCTGGACAGGGGGAATTCCTACGAGCAGTACTTC CSVLDRGNSYEQYF
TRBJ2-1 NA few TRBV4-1 TGCGCCAGCAGCCAAGGACACCAGGATCTGCAGTTCTTC CASSQGHQDLQFF
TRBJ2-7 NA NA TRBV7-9 TGTGCCAGCAGCCAAACAGGGTTTAGCTCCTACGAGCAGTACTTC CASSQTGFSSYEQYF
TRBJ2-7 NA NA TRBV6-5 TGTGCCAGCACCAAAACCGGGACTTCCGAGCAGTACTTC CASTKTGTSEQYF
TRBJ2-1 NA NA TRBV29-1 TGCAGCGTTGAAGATATAAACATCAATGAGCAGTTCTTC CSVEDININEQFF
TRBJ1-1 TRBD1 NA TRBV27 TGTGCCAGCAGTTTAAGGTGGACAGGGGGTTATAGCACTGAAGCTTTCTTT CASSLRWTGGYSTEAFF
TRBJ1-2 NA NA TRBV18 TGTGCCAGCTCACCAGTGGACAGCTTTACTAACTATGGCTACACCTTC CASSPVDSFTNYGYTF
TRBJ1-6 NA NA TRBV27 TGTGCCAGCAGTTCCCGACAAACAAATTCACCCCTCCACTTT CASSSRQTNSPLHF
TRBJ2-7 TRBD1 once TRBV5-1 TGCGCCAGCAGCTTGGCCAGCGGACAGGGGGGTTTGGGCGAGCAGTACTTC CASSLASGQGGLGEQYF
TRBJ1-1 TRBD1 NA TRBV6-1 TGTGCCAGCAGTGAGGGGACAGAATCCACTGAAGCTTTCTTT CASSEGTESTEAFF
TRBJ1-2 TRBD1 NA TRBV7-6 TGTGCCAGCAGCCGTGACAGGGCGGCCTATGGCTACACCTTC CASSRDRAAYGYTF
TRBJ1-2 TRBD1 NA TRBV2 TGTGCCAGCAGTTACAGGGGGACTAACTATGGCTACACCTTC CASSYRGTNYGYTF
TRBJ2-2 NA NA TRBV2 TGTGCCAGCTACAAGGAGGAAAACACCGGGGAGCTGTTTTTT CASYKEENTGELFF
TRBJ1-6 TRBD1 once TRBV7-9 TGTTCCAGCAGCTTAGCGCTGGGGCAGGGGGCCAATTCACCCCTCCACTTT CSSSLALGQGANSPLHF
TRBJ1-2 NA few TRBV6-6 TGTGCCAGCAGTGCCAGAGCGAACTATGGCTACACCTTC CASSARANYGYTF
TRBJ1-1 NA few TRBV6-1 TGTGCCAGCAGCGATCTCCCCGGGTTCGCGGCTGAAGCTTTCTTT CASSDLPGFAAEAFF
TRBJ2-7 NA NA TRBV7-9 TGTGCCAGCAGCTCGGACAGGAGGGGGGAGCAGTACTTC CASSSDRRGEQYF
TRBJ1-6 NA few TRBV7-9 TGTTCCAGCAGCTTATTTGGGGGGGACAATTCACCCCTCCACTTT CSSSLFGGDNSPLHF
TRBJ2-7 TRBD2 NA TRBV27 TGTGCCAGCAGAGGAACTAGCGCCTTCTCCTACGAGCAGTACTTC CASRGTSAFSYEQYF
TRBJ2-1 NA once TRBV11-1 TGTGCCAGCAGCTTAGTAAACAGCTACAATGAGCAGTTCTTC CASSLVNSYNEQFF
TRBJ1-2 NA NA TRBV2 TGTGCCAGCAGAGTCGAAACAGGGAAGTTCGGCTATGGCTACACCTTC CASRVETGKFGYGYTF
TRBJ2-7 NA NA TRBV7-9 TGTGCCAGCAGCTTGCGGGACCGGGGTATCTACGAGCAGTACTTC CASSLRDRGIYEQYF
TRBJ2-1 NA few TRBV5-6 TGTGCCAGCAGCTTAAATCGGGGGAATGAGCAGTTCTTC CASSLNRGNEQFF
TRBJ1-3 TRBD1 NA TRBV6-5 TGTGCCAGCACGGTACAGGGGGTAGGAGCCATATATTTT CASTVQGVGAIYF
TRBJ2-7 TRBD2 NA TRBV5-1 TGCGCCAGCAGCTACCTAGCGGGGAATGGCGAGCAGTACTTC CASSYLAGNGEQYF
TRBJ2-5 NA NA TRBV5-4 TGTGCCAGCAGCTTAGACAGGGAGACCCAGTACTTC CASSLDRETQYF
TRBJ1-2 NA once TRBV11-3 TGTGCCAGCAGCTTAGACGGGTCAACGGCTGGCTACACCTTC CASSLDGSTAGYTF
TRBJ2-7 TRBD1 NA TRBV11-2 TGTGCCAGCAGCCTTTGGACAGGAGTTCGGGAGCAGTACTTC CASSLWTGVREQYF
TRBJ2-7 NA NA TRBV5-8 TGTGCCAGCAGCTTAAGCGGTGGAAGTATCTACGAGCAGTACTTC CASSLSGGSIYEQYF
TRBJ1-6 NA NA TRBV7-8 TGTGCCAGCAGCTTAGCGGGAGAGGGGGTGTCACCCCTCCACTTT CASSLAGEGVSPLHF
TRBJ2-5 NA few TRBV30 TGTGCCTGGAGTGTACTACCCTACTCGAGAGGGGGGGCTCAGGAGACCCAGTACTTC CAWSVLPYSRGGAQETQYF
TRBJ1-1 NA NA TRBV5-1 TGCGCCAGCAGCTTGGGTCCAGGGGAGGGCACTGAAGCTTTCTTT CASSLGPGEGTEAFF
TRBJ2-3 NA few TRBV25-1 TGTGCCAGCAGTGAATCCACTCAACCCGATACGCAGTATTTT CASSESTQPDTQYF
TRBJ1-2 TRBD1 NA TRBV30 TGTGCCTGGAGTGTATGGGACAGCCTGTTCTATGGCTACACCTTC CAWSVWDSLFYGYTF
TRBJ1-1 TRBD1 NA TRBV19 TGTGCCAGTAGTACCCGGGACAGGCTGAACACTGAAGCTTTCTTT CASSTRDRLNTEAFF
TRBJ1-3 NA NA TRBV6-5 TGTGCCATCAATGACAGAAATAGATCTGGAAACACCATATATTTT CAINDRNRSGNTIYF
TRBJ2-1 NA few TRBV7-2 TGTGCCAGCAGCTTAGAGAGGTACAATGAGCAGTTCTTC CASSLERYNEQFF
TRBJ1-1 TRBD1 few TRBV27 TGTGCCAGCAGTCCACAGGGGGCTTCTGAAGCTTTCTTT CASSPQGASEAFF
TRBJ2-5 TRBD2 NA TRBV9 TGTGCCAGCAGCGTAGGGGGACTAGCGGGGTTGGAGACCCAGTACTTC CASSVGGLAGLETQYF